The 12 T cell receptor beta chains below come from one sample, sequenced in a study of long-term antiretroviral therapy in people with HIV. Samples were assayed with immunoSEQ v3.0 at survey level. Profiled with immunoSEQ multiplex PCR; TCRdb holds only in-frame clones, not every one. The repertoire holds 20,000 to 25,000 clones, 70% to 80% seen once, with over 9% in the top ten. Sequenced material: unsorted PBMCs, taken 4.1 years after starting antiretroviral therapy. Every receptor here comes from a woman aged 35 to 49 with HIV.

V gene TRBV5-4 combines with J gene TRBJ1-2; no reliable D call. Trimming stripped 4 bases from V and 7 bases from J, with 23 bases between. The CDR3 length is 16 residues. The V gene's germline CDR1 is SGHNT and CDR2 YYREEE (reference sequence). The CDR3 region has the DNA TGTGCCAGCAGCCCAATGGACGGCCTGGTGGTTGGTGGCTACACCTTC. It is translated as CASSPMDGLVVGGYTF.

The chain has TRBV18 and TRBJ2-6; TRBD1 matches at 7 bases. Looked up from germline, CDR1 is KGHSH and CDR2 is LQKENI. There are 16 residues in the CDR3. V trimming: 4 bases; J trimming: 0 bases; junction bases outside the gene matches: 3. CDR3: CASSQQGSSGANVLTF. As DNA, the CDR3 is TGTGCCAGCTCACAACAGGGGTCCTCTGGGGCCAACGTCCTGACTTTC. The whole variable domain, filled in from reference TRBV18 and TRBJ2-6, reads NAGVMQNPRHLVRRRGQEARLRCSPMKGHSHVYWYRQLPEEGLKFMVYLQKENIIDESGMPKERFSAEFPKEGPSILRIQQVVRGDSAAYFCASSQQGSSGANVLTFGAGSRLTVL.

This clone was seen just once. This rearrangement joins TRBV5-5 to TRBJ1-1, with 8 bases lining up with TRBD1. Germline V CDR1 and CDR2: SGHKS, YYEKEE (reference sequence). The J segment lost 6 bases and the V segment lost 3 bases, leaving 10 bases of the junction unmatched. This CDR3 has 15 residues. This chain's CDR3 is CASSWFAGGASEAFF. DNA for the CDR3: TGTGCCAGCAGCTGGTTCGCAGGGGGCGCCTCTGAAGCTTTCTTT.

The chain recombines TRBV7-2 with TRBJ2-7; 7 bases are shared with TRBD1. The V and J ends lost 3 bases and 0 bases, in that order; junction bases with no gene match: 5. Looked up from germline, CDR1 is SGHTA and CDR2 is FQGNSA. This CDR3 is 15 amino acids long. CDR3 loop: CASSLAGGSSYEQYF. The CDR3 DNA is TGTGCCAGCAGCTTGGCAGGGGGTAGCTCCTACGAGCAGTACTTC.

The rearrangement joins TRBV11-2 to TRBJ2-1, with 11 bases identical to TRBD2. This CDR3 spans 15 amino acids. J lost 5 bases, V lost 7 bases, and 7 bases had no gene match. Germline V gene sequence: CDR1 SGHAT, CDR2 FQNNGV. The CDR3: CASTYTSGGNNEQFF. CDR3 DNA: TGTGCCAGCACCTATACTAGCGGGGGAAACAATGAGCAGTTCTTC.

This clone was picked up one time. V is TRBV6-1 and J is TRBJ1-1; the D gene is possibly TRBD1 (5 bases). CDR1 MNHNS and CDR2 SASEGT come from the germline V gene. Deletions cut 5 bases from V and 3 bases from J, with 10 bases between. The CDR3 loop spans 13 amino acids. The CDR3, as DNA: TGTGCCAGCAGTTCGGAGGGACACACTGAAGCTTTCTTT. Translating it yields CASSSEGHTEAFF.

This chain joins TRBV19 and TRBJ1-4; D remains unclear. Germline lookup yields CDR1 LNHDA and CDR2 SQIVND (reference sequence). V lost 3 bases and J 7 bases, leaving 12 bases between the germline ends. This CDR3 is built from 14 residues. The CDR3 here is CASSISSGGEKLFF. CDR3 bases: TGTGCCAGTAGTATTTCCAGCGGTGGTGAAAAACTGTTTTTT. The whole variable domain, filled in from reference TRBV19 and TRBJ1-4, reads DGGITQSPKYLFRKEGQNVTLSCEQNLNHDAMYWYRQDPGQGLRLIYYSQIVNDFQKGDIAEGYSVSREKKESFPLTVTSAQKNPTAFYLCASSISSGGEKLFFGSGTQLSVL.

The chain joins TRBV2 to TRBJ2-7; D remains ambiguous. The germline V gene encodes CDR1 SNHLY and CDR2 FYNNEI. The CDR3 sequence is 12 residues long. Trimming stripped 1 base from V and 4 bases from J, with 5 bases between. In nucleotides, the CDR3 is TGTGCCAGCAGTGAAGACGGTTACGAGCAGTACTTC. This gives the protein CASSEDGYEQYF. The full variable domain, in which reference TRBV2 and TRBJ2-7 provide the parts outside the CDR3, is EPEVTQTPSHQVTQMGQEVILRCVPISNHLYFYWYRQILGQKVEFLVSFYNNEISEKSEIFDDQFSVERPDGSNFTLKIRSTKLEDSAMYFCASSEDGYEQYFGPGTRLTVT.

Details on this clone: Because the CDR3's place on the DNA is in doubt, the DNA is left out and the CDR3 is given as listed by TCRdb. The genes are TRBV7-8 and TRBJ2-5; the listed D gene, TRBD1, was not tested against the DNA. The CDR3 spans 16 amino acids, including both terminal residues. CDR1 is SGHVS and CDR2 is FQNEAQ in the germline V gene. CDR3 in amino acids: CASSFLWGAGEETQYF.

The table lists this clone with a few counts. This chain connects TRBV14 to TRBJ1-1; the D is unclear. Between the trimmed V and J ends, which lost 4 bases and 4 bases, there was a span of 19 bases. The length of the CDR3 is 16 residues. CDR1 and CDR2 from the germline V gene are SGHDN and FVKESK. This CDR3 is CASSPGMRYRTTEAFF. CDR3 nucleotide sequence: TGTGCCAGCAGCCCGGGAATGCGGTATCGGACCACTGAAGCTTTCTTT.

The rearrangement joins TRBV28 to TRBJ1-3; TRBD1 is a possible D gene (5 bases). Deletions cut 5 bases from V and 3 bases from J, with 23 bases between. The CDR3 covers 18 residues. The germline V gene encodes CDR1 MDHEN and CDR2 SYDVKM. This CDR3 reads CASSLLFGSGRGGNTIYF. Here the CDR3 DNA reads TGTGCCAGCAGTCTGCTCTTTGGGTCAGGGAGGGGTGGAAACACCATATATTTT.

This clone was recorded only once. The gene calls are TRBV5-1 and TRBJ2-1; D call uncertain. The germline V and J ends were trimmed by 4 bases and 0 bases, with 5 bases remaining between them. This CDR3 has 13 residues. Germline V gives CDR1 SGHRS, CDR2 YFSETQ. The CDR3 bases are TGCGCCAGCAGCGGCTACTCCTACAATGAGCAGTTCTTC. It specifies CASSGYSYNEQFF.